This T cell receptor beta chain came from a study of shared clonotypes between healthy human individuals. For this clone: The antigen is unknown.

Evenly divided among several immunoSEQ plates was the genomic DNA of each subset. TCRdb's table, derived via immunoSEQ multiplex PCR, lists solely in-frame clones and lacks some. Altogether a few million clones are present, just under 95% being singletons, with the ten largest covering around 0.35%. A CD45RA-negative memory subset and a CD45RA+ naive subset were separated from the CD4+ cells. CDR1 is SNHLY and CDR2 is FYNNEI in the germline V gene. V shed 6 bases and J shed 8 bases, with 10 bases lying between them. CDR3 length: 12 amino acids. Whole-study findings and limits: When compared with the clonotypes that were shared by all four sorted-subset donors, the non-shared clonotypes turned out to have lower generation probabilities. Compared with memory subsets, naive subsets generally had larger estimated richness.

The gene calls are TRBV2 and TRBJ2-2, with D uncertain. This receptor was obtained from a man aged 18-30 years in good health. Some clones in this sample may be carry-over from other donors' samples. The sample was naive CD4+ T cells from PBMCs. Subset here: CD45RA+ positively selected. The CDR3 reads CASSRTIGELFF. The CDR3 region has the DNA TGTGCCAGCAGCCGTACTATTGGGGAGCTGTTTTTT. Supplemented by reference TRBV2 and TRBJ2-2, the full variable domain reads EPEVTQTPSHQVTQMGQEVILRCVPISNHLYFYWYRQILGQKVEFLVSFYNNEISEKSEIFDDQFSVERPDGSNFTLKIRSTKLEDSAMYFCASSRTIGELFFGEGSRLTVL.